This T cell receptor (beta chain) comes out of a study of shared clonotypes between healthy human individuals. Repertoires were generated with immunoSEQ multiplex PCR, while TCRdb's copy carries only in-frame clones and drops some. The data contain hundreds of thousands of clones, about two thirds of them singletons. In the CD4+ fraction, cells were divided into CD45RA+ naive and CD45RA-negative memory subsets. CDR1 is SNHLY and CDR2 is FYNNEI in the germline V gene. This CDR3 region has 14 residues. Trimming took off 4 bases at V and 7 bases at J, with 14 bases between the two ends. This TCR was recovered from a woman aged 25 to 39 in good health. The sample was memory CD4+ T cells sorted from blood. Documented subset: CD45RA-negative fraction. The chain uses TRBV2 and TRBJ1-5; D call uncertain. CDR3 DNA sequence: TGTGCCAGCAGTGCGAACGGGGTCCGACAGCCCCAGCATTTT. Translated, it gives CASSANGVRQPQHF.